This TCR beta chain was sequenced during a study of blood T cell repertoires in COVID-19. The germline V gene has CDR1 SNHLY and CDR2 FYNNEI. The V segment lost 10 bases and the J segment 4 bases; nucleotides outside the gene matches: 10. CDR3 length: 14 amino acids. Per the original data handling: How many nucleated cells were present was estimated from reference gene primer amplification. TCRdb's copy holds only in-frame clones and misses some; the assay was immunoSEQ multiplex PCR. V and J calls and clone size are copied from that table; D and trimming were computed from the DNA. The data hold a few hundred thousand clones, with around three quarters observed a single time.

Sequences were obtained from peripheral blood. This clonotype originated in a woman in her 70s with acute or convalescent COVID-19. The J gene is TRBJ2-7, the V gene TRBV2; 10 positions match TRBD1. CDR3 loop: CAIPYGTGAYEQYF. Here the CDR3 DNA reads TGTGCCATTCCTTACGGGACAGGGGCTTACGAGCAGTACTTC.